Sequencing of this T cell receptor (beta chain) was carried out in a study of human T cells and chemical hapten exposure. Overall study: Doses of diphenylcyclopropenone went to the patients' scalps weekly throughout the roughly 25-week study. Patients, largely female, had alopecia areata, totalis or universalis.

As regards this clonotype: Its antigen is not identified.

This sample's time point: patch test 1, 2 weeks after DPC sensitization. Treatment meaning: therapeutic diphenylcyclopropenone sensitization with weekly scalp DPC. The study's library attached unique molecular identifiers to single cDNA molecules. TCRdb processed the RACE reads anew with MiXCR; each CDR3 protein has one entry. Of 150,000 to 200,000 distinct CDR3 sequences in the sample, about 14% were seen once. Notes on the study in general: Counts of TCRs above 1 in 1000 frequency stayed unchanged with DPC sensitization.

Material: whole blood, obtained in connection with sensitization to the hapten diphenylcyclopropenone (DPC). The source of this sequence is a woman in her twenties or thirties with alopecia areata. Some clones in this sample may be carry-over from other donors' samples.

CDR3 protein: CSAREGSASTDTQYF. The DNA of the CDR3 is TGCAGTGCTAGAGAAGGTAGCGCCAGCACAGATACGCAGTATTTT. The chain uses TRBV20-1 and TRBJ2-3; possible D gene TRBD2, 5 bases. Germline CDR1 and CDR2: DFQATT and SNEGSKA (reference sequence). The CDR3 has 15 amino acids. Trimming pared 0 bases from V and 0 bases from J, leaving 10 bases between.